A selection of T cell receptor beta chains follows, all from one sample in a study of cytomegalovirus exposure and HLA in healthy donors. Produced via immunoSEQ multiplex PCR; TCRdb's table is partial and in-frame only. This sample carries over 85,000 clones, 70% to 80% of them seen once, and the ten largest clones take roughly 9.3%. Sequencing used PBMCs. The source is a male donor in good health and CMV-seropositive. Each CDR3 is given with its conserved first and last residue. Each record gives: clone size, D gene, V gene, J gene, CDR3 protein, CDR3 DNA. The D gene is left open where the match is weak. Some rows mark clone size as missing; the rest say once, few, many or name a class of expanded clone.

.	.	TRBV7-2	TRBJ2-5	CASSPLFGETQYF	TGTGCCAGCAGCCCGCTTTTCGGAGAGACCCAGTACTTC
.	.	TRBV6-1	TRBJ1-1	CASSERPPPRDTEAFF	TGTGCCAGCAGTGAAAGGCCGCCGCCGAGGGACACTGAAGCTTTCTTT
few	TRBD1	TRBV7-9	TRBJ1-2	CASSLPVDRVGYYGYTF	TGTGCCAGCAGCTTACCGGTGGACAGGGTGGGCTACTATGGCTACACCTTC
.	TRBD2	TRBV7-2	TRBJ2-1	CASTPRAGGFYNEQFF	TGTGCCAGCACCCCTCGGGCGGGAGGCTTTTACAATGAGCAGTTCTTC
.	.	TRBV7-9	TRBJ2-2	CASSLLASYTGELFF	TGTGCCAGCAGCTTACTAGCGTCTTACACCGGGGAGCTGTTTTTT
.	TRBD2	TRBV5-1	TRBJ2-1	CASSLGAGNNEQFF	TGCGCCAGCAGTTTGGGAGCGGGAAACAATGAGCAGTTCTTC
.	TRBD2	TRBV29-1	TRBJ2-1	CSVGLQAGGSGEQFF	TGCAGCGTGGGCCTCCAGGCGGGAGGGTCAGGTGAGCAGTTCTTC
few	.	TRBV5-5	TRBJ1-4	CASSLQRFATNEKLFF	TGTGCCAGCAGCTTGCAGCGATTTGCAACTAATGAAAAACTGTTTTTT
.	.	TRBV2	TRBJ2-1	CASSEARVGIRNEQFF	TGTGCCAGCAGTGAAGCGCGGGTAGGAATACGCAATGAGCAGTTCTTC
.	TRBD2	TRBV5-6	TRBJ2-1	CASSLVVAGSGEQFF	TGTGCCAGCAGCTTGGTAGTAGCGGGATCCGGTGAGCAGTTCTTC
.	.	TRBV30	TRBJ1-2	CAWSPGAPYGYTF	TGTGCCTGGAGCCCAGGGGCCCCCTATGGCTACACCTTC
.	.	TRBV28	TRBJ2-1	CASHHGSGYNEQFF	TGTGCCAGTCACCACGGGAGCGGCTACAATGAGCAGTTCTTC
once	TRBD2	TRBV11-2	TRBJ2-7	CASSWTSGSYEQYF	TGTGCCAGCAGCTGGACTAGCGGATCTTACGAGCAGTACTTC
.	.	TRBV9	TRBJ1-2	CASSVDGELYGYTF	TGTGCCAGCAGCGTAGACGGGGAACTCTATGGCTACACCTTC
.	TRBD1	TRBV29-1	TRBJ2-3	CSVGQGYTDTQYF	TGCAGCGTTGGACAGGGCTACACAGATACGCAGTATTTT
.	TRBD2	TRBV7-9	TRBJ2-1	CSSSLTLAASYNEQFF	TGTTCCAGCAGCCTTACCCTAGCGGCCTCCTACAATGAGCAGTTCTTC
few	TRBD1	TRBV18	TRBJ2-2	CASSPKGQGPTGELFF	TGTGCCAGCTCACCAAAGGGACAGGGGCCCACCGGGGAGCTGTTTTTT